This is a list of T cell receptor beta chains from one sample in a study of cytomegalovirus exposure and HLA in healthy donors. Sequenced by immunoSEQ multiplex PCR; TCRdb stores in-frame clones only, minus some. The sample yields fewer than 300,000 clones, about 80% seen once. The sample taken for sequencing was PBMCs. These receptors came from a girl aged 2-10 years in good health and CMV-seronegative. The CDR3 runs from the conserved cysteine through the conserved F or W. D genes are given only for firm matches. Clone size is shown for a subset of rows, as once, few, many or a class of expanded clone.

TRBV7-2	NA	NA	TRBJ1-1	CASTISWATEAFF	TGTGCCAGCACCATTAGTTGGGCCACTGAAGCTTTCTTT
TRBV7-3	NA	TRBD1	TRBJ1-1	CASRLTGMNTEAFF	TGTGCCAGCAGGCTGACAGGGATGAACACTGAAGCTTTCTTT
TRBV7-2	NA	NA	TRBJ1-3	CASSRRVPGNTIYF	TGTGCCAGCAGCCGCCGGGTTCCTGGAAACACCATATATTTT
TRBV7-2	NA	TRBD1	TRBJ1-5	CASRQGNQPQHF	TGTGCCAGCAGACAGGGGAACCAGCCCCAGCATTTT
TRBV19	NA	TRBD1	TRBJ1-2	CASSIEGQGTANYGYTF	TGTGCCAGTAGTATAGAAGGACAGGGGACCGCTAACTATGGCTACACCTTC
TRBV7-2	few	NA	TRBJ2-7	CASTQTWGRAYEQYF	TGTGCCAGCACTCAAACGTGGGGCAGGGCCTACGAGCAGTACTTC
TRBV13	NA	NA	TRBJ1-6	CASSRQVLIRSYNSPLHF	TGTGCCAGCAGCCGACAGGTCCTTATTCGGTCCTATAATTCACCCCTCCACTTT
TRBV29-1	NA	TRBD2	TRBJ2-3	CSDVTSLTDTQYF	TGCAGCGACGTGACTAGCCTCACAGATACGCAGTATTTT
TRBV5-4	NA	NA	TRBJ2-2	CANSLYGGGPSGELFF	TGTGCCAACAGCTTGTATGGGGGGGGGCCCAGCGGGGAGCTGTTTTTT
TRBV7-9	NA	NA	TRBJ1-4	CASITVGEKLFF	TGTGCCAGCATAACAGTGGGCGAAAAACTGTTTTTT
TRBV6-4	NA	NA	TRBJ1-2	CASSDGAESYGYTF	TGTGCCAGCAGTGACGGGGCGGAGAGCTATGGCTACACCTTC
TRBV10-1	NA	NA	TRBJ2-3	CASSEGISTDTQYF	TGCGCCAGCAGTGAGGGCATTAGCACAGATACGCAGTATTTT
TRBV30	NA	TRBD2	TRBJ2-7	CAWNPTSGEQYF	TGTGCCTGGAACCCTACTAGCGGCGAGCAGTACTTC
TRBV19	NA	NA	TRBJ1-5	CASSFRLYSNQPQHF	TGTGCCAGTAGTTTCAGGCTGTATAGCAATCAGCCCCAGCATTTT
TRBV7-9	NA	TRBD2	TRBJ2-7	CSSSQRLAGSSYEQYF	TGTTCCAGCAGCCAGCGACTAGCGGGGAGCTCCTACGAGCAGTACTTC
TRBV9	NA	TRBD2	TRBJ2-5	CASSVTPGGAGAETQYF	TGTGCCAGCAGCGTAACCCCGGGAGGGGCGGGAGCAGAGACCCAGTACTTC